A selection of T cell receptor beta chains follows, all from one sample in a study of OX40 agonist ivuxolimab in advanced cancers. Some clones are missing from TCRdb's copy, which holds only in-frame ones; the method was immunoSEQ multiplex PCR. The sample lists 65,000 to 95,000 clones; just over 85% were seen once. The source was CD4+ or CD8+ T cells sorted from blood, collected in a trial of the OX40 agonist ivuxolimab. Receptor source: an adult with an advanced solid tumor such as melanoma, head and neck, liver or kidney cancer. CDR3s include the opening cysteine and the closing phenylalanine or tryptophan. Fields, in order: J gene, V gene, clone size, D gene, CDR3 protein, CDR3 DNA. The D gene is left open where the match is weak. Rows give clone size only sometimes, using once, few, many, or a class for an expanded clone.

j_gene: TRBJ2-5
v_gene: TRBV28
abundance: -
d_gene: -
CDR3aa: CASKRDRSKGETQYF
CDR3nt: TGTGCCAGCAAACGGGACCGCTCTAAAGGAGAGACCCAGTACTTC

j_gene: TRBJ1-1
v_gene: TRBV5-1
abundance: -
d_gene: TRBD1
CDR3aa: CASSNGQGIEAFF
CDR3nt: TGCGCCAGCAGTAACGGACAGGGGATTGAAGCTTTCTTT

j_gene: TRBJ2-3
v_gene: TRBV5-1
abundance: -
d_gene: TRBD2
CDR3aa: CASTPSGRADTQYF
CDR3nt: TGCGCCAGCACCCCTAGCGGGAGAGCGGATACGCAGTATTTT

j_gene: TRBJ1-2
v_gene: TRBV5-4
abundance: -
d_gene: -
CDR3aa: CASSGGRGRDYGYTF
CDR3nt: TGTGCCAGCAGCGGGGGGCGGGGTCGCGACTATGGCTACACCTTC

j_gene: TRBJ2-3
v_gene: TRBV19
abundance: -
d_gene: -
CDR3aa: CASSNSRWVPDTQYF
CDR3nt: TGTGCCAGTAGTAACAGCCGGTGGGTGCCCGATACGCAGTATTTT

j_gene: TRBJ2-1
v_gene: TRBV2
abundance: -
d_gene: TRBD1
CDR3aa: CASSVKGQGAYNEQFF
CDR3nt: TGTGCCAGCAGTGTTAAGGGACAGGGGGCTTACAATGAGCAGTTCTTC

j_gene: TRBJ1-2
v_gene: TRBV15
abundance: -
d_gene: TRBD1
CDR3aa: CATSRPRTGYGYTF
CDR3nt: TGTGCCACCAGCAGACCCCGGACAGGGTATGGCTACACCTTC

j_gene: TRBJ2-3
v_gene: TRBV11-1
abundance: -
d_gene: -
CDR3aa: CASSLGRINTDTQYF
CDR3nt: TGTGCCAGCAGCTTGGGCCGAATAAACACAGATACGCAGTATTTT

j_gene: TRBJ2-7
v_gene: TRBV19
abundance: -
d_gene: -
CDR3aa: CASSITDYEQYF
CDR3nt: TGTGCCAGTAGTATAACAGACTACGAGCAGTACTTC

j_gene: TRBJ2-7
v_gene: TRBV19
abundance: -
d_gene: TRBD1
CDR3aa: CASSSTGGGYEQYF
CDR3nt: TGTGCCAGTAGTTCGACAGGGGGAGGCTACGAGCAGTACTTC

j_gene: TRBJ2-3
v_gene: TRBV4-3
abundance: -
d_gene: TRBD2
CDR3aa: CASSQTSGSTDTQYF
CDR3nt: TGCGCCAGCAGCCAGACTAGCGGGAGCACAGATACGCAGTATTTT

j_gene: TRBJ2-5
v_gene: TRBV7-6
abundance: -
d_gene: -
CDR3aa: CASSRVSARKGETQYF
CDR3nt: TGTGCCAGCAGCCGCGTTTCGGCCCGTAAGGGAGAGACCCAGTACTTC

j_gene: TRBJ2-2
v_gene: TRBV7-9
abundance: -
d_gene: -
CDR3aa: CASSLVGSRITGELFF
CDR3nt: TGTGCCAGCAGCTTAGTTGGGTCCAGGATTACCGGGGAGCTGTTTTTT

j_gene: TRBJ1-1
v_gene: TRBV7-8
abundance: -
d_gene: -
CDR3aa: CASNHLRQDEAFF
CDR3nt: TGTGCCAGCAACCACCTCCGACAGGATGAAGCTTTCTTT

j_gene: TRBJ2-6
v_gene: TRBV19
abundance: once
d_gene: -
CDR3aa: CASSYSRDSGANVLTF
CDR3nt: TGTGCCAGTAGTTATAGCCGAGACTCTGGGGCCAACGTCCTGACTTTC

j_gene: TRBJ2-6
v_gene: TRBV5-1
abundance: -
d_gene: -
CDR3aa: CASRDSGANVLTF
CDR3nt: TGCGCCAGCAGGGACTCCGGGGCCAACGTCCTGACTTTC

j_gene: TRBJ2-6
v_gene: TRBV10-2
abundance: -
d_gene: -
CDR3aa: CASRGASGANVLTF
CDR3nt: TGCGCCAGCAGGGGGGCGAGTGGGGCCAACGTCCTGACTTTC

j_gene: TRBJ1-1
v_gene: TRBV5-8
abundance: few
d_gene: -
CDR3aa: CASSSQLNTEAFF
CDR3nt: TGTGCCAGCAGCTCACAGCTGAACACTGAAGCTTTCTTT

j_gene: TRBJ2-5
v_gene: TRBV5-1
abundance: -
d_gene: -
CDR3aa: CASSLVMPRETQYF
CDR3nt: TGCGCCAGCAGCTTGGTTATGCCTCGAGAGACCCAGTACTTC

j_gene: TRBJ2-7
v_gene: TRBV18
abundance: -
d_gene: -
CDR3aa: CASSPQGQIYEQYF
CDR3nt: TGTGCCAGCTCACCACAGGGACAAATTTACGAGCAGTACTTC

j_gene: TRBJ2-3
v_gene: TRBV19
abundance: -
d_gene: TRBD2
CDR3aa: CATKKTSGRRNTQYF
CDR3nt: TGTGCCACCAAAAAAACTAGCGGGAGGCGTAATACGCAGTATTTT

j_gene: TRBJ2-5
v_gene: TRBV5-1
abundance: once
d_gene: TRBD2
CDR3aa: CASSLEGRGETQYF
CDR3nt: TGCGCCAGCAGCTTGGAGGGGAGGGGAGAGACCCAGTACTTC

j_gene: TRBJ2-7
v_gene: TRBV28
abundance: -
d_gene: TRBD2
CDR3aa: CASRASGSSYEQYF
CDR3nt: TGTGCCAGCAGAGCTAGCGGAAGCTCCTACGAGCAGTACTTC

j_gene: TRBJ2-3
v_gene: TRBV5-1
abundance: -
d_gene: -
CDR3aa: CASSLDSGTDTQYF
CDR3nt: TGCGCCAGCAGCTTGGATAGCGGCACAGATACGCAGTATTTT

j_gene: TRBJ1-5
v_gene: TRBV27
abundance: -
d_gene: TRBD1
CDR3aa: CASRQGGNSNQPQHF
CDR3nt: TGTGCCAGCAGACAGGGGGGGAATAGCAATCAGCCCCAGCATTTT

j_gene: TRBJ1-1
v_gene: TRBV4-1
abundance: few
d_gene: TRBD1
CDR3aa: CASRPTGRNTEAFF
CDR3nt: TGCGCCAGCAGACCGACAGGGAGAAACACTGAAGCTTTCTTT

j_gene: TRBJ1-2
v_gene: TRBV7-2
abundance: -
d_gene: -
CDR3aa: CASSLVGDLYNYGYTF
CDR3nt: TGTGCCAGCAGCTTAGTGGGAGATCTATATAACTATGGCTACACCTTC